The clone carrying this TCR beta chain was observed a few times. Its antigen is undetermined. For the second PCR, which ran for about 6 to 11 cycles, a sample-barcoded 5' primer and a J-beta primer mix were used. Every individual sample yielded 2.5 million or more paired-end reads (each containing CDR3). TCRdb called the 5' RACE reads again in MiXCR, with one record for every CDR3 protein. The repertoire has under 850,000 distinct CDR3 sequences, roughly 34% of them found once; the top ten carry 10% to 15%. The data were taken from a study of blood T cells in healthy people across ages. Study conclusions and caveats: Diversity was higher, and naive CD4+ cells more numerous, in long-lived donors than in aged donors.

Germline loops: CDR1 SQVTM, CDR2 ANQGSEA. The CDR3 length is 14 residues. V shed 6 bases, J shed 7 bases, and the junction held 10 bases outside the gene matches. The TCR sequence derives from a man aged 18 to 30 in good health. The V gene is TRBV29-1, the J gene TRBJ2-5; 11 positions agree with TRBD2. The specimen sequenced was blood. The CDR3, as DNA: TGCAGCGTCAAACTAGCGGGGGCCAGATTGACCCAGTACTTC. Translating it yields CSVKLAGARLTQYF.